The subject of this entry is one T cell receptor (beta chain). This sample is part of a study of blood T cell repertoires in COVID-19. For the study at large: Acute and convalescent COVID-19 samples came from the United States, Italy and Spain. Sources were T cells, B-cell-depleted T cells, or PBMCs; the material itself was cDNA or gDNA.

Germline V gene data show CDR1 as SGDLS and CDR2 as YYNGEE. CDR3 size: 13 residues. Losses at the gene ends were 0 bases for V and 5 bases for J; bases not matched to a gene: 2. In the source study's methods: Reference gene primer amplification gave nucleated cell count estimates. TCRdb's table, derived via immunoSEQ multiplex PCR, lists solely in-frame clones and lacks some. The DNA was the basis for D and trimming; V, J and clone size are from that table. There are approximately 200,000 clones in the sample; roughly 83% occur only once, and just under 7.5% lies in the top ten. The source material was peripheral blood. This TCR was recovered from a woman aged 50 to 60 with acute or convalescent COVID-19. The rearrangement uses TRBV9 and TRBJ2-7, with 7 bases fitting TRBD1. This CDR3 is CASSVEQGNEQYF. The CDR3 DNA is TGTGCCAGCAGCGTAGAACAGGGGAACGAGCAGTACTTC.